These T cell receptor beta chains were read from a single sample in a study of blood T cell repertoires in COVID-19. Repertoires were generated with immunoSEQ multiplex PCR, while TCRdb's copy carries only in-frame clones and drops some. The sample shows under 300,000 clones, around 90% of them seen only once. The source material was peripheral blood. The receptors derive from a woman in her 70s with active or convalescent COVID-19. Both conserved end residues are part of each CDR3. D genes are given only for firm matches. Rows give clone size only sometimes, using once, few, many, or a class for an expanded clone.

j_call	v_call	clone_size	d_call	cdr3_nt	cdr3_aa
TRBJ2-1	TRBV5-3	-	-	TGTGCCAGAAGCACCCCGGGAGACAACTACAATGAGCAGTTCTTC	CARSTPGDNYNEQFF
TRBJ1-2	TRBV19	once	-	TGTGCCAGTAGTACCTCAGCGAGCTATGGCTACACCTTC	CASSTSASYGYTF
TRBJ1-6	TRBV4-1	-	-	TGCGCCAGCAGCCAATGGACAGCGGATAATTCACCCCTCCACTTT	CASSQWTADNSPLHF
TRBJ2-5	TRBV11-3	-	TRBD1	TGTGCCAGCAGCTCGGGGACAGGTGAAGAGACCCAGTACTTC	CASSSGTGEETQYF
TRBJ1-1	TRBV9	-	-	TGTGCCAGCACCCCAAAGGAACAGTTCGGCACGATGAACACTGAAGCTTTCTTT	CASTPKEQFGTMNTEAFF
TRBJ1-1	TRBV2	-	-	TGTGCCAGCAGTGAAGCGAGAACAGGTGGAGCTTTCTTT	CASSEARTGGAFF
TRBJ1-6	TRBV5-8	-	-	TGTGCCAGCGCTCCCTCGTACCTGGAGGCGGGCAGGGGCGACCCACCCCTCCACTTT	CASAPSYLEAGRGDPPLHF
TRBJ1-4	TRBV5-1	-	-	TGCGCCAGCAGCCCACGAGCATCAAATGAAAAACTGTTTTTT	CASSPRASNEKLFF
TRBJ1-5	TRBV21-1	-	-	TGTGCCAGCAGCAAATGGAGGACAGCCAATCAGCCCCAGCATTTT	CASSKWRTANQPQHF
TRBJ1-1	TRBV10-3	-	-	TGTGCCATCAGTGAGTGGTCCGGGGGGGACACTGAAGCTTTCTTT	CAISEWSGGDTEAFF
TRBJ2-7	TRBV7-2	once	TRBD2	TGTGCCAGCAGCAAAGATCCTAGCGGGGCCTACGAGCAGTACTTC	CASSKDPSGAYEQYF